This T cell receptor (beta chain) was recorded in a study of a mutant IDH1 vaccine in newly diagnosed glioma. Study as a whole: Vaccines began 4-6 weeks after radiotherapy alone, or with temozolomide cycles. Averaging 40.4 years of age, treated patients were roughly 60% male and around 40% female. Earlier care involved radiotherapy, temozolomide, or both, and the majority received both.

General observations from the study: Top peripheral T cell clonotype shifts appeared unrelated to pseudoprogression.

Remarks on this clone: Antigen: not known.

Stated time point: week 11, during vaccination. Vaccination comprised doses that each held 300 ug of mutant IDH1 20-mer peptide, plus topical imiquimod. CDR3 size: 14 residues. CDR1 SEHNR and CDR2 FQNEAQ come from the germline V gene (reference sequence). Trimming at V came to 2 bases and at J to 7 bases, leaving 7 bases not matched to a gene. Assay: immunoSEQ multiplex PCR; the TCRdb copy retains only in-frame clones and omits some. Of about 60,000 clones in the sample, roughly four fifths are singletons; the top ten hold about 3.7%. The sample consisted of PBMCs, taken from a glioma patient whose treatment included an IDH1 peptide vaccine. The rearrangement uses TRBV7-9 and TRBJ1-2, with 7 nucleotides matching TRBD1. The sequence was obtained from a man aged 25-45 years with glioma. CDR3 nucleotide sequence: TGTGCCAGCAGCTTAATCGAGACAGGGCTTGGCTACACCTTC. Translating it yields CASSLIETGLGYTF.